This is a list of T cell receptor beta chains from one sample in a study of radiation and T cells in renal cell carcinoma. Sequencing was performed with immunoSEQ multiplex PCR; in TCRdb, only in-frame clones are kept and a portion is missing. Seen here are about 140,000 clones, roughly 80% observed once, and the top ten hold roughly 23%. Sequencing used blood, obtained from a patient whose treatment included radiotherapy and nephrectomy. These receptors were taken from a woman aged 45-65 years with renal cell carcinoma. Both conserved end residues are part of each CDR3. D genes are given only for firm matches. Size values are once, few and many counts, or a class for expanded clones, and some rows have none.

13	.	TRBJ2-5	.	TRBV28	CASRSANYETQYF	TGTGCCAGCAGATCAGCGAACTACGAGACCCAGTACTTC
14	.	TRBJ2-2	few	TRBV7-2	CASSLAVNTGELFF	TGTGCCAGCAGCTTAGCGGTGAACACCGGGGAGCTGTTTTTT
15	.	TRBJ1-4	few	TRBV25-1	CASSDPKGPNEKLFF	TGTGCCAGCAGTGACCCAAAGGGACCTAATGAAAAACTGTTTTTT
16	.	TRBJ2-6	once	TRBV6-4	CASSDSYGAGANVLTF	TGTGCCAGCAGTGACTCGTACGGGGCTGGGGCCAACGTCCTGACTTTC
16	TRBD2	TRBJ2-7	.	TRBV6-5	CASSSTLSGGSYEQYF	TGTGCCAGCAGTTCTACCCTTAGCGGGGGCTCCTACGAGCAGTACTTC
13	.	TRBJ2-7	.	TRBV4-1	CASSPPTSYEQYF	TGCGCCAGCAGCCCCCCGACAAGTTACGAGCAGTACTTC
16	.	TRBJ1-2	.	TRBV4-1	CASSQELSKSYYGYTF	TGCGCCAGCAGCCAAGAGCTCTCAAAAAGTTACTATGGCTACACCTTC
16	TRBD1	TRBJ2-6	.	TRBV6-6	CASTGQGKPGANVLTF	TGTGCCAGCACAGGACAGGGGAAGCCTGGGGCCAACGTCCTGACTTTC
17	.	TRBJ2-6	.	TRBV7-6	CASSLGQSRSGANVLTF	TGTGCCAGCAGCTTAGGACAGTCTAGGTCTGGGGCCAACGTCCTGACTTTC
19	.	TRBJ2-6	.	TRBV14	CASSRHLRQSSSGANVLTF	TGTGCCAGCAGCCGACATTTACGACAGTCCAGCTCTGGGGCCAACGTCCTGACTTTC
13	TRBD1	TRBJ2-7	.	TRBV5-4	CASSLGQGGEQYF	TGTGCCAGCAGCTTGGGACAGGGTGGCGAGCAGTACTTC
14	TRBD2	TRBJ2-1	.	TRBV5-1	CASSPRLAGNEQFF	TGCGCCAGCAGCCCTCGACTAGCGGGGAATGAGCAGTTCTTC
14	.	TRBJ1-1	.	TRBV30	CAWSVPGRVTEAFF	TGTGCCTGGAGTGTACCGGGGCGAGTGACTGAAGCTTTCTTT
15	TRBD1	TRBJ1-2	.	TRBV4-1	CASSLTGTANYGYTF	TGCGCCAGCAGCCTCACCGGGACAGCTAACTATGGCTACACCTTC
14	.	TRBJ1-4	few	TRBV28	CASSYPLRAEKLFF	TGTGCCAGCAGCTACCCCCTTAGGGCTGAAAAACTGTTTTTT
16	.	TRBJ1-6	.	TRBV6-5	CASSYDGTSGNSPLHF	TGTGCCAGCAGTTACGACGGGACAAGTGGAAATTCACCCCTCCACTTT
15	.	TRBJ1-1	.	TRBV5-4	CASSQDAGRGTEAFF	TGTGCCAGCAGCCAAGATGCAGGCCGGGGCACTGAAGCTTTCTTT
11	.	TRBJ2-7	.	TRBV6-5	CASSREGEQYF	TGTGCCAGCAGCCGAGAGGGAGAGCAGTACTTC
16	.	TRBJ2-1	once	TRBV6-5	CASSYSRRISYNEQFF	TGTGCCAGCAGTTACTCGAGGCGGATCTCCTACAATGAGCAGTTCTTC
14	.	TRBJ2-3	.	TRBV9	CASSVANSRDTQYF	TGTGCCAGCAGCGTAGCTAATAGTAGAGATACGCAGTATTTT
15	.	TRBJ1-5	.	TRBV5-1	CASSLSGASNQPQHF	TGCGCCAGCAGCTTGTCAGGGGCCTCCAATCAGCCCCAGCATTTT
17	.	TRBJ1-1	.	TRBV9	CASSVGTYGGRSTEAFF	TGTGCCAGCAGCGTAGGTACGTATGGGGGAAGAAGCACTGAAGCTTTCTTT
15	TRBD1	TRBJ2-7	.	TRBV5-4	CASRPSGQGIYEQYF	TGTGCCAGCAGACCCTCGGGACAGGGGATCTACGAGCAGTACTTC
13	.	TRBJ2-7	.	TRBV18	CASSPRVSYEQYF	TGTGCCAGCTCACCACGGGTCTCCTACGAGCAGTACTTC
13	.	TRBJ2-5	.	TRBV14	CASSQELQETQYF	TGTGCCAGCAGCCAAGAACTACAAGAGACCCAGTACTTC
14	.	TRBJ2-5	.	TRBV2	CASSAGGRGETQYF	TGTGCCAGCAGTGCCGGGGGCCGGGGGGAGACCCAGTACTTC
15	TRBD1	TRBJ2-7	.	TRBV27	CASSPRPGTAYEQYF	TGTGCCAGCAGTCCGAGACCAGGGACAGCCTACGAGCAGTACTTC
12	.	TRBJ1-1	.	TRBV25-1	CASGVTPTEAFF	TGTGCCAGCGGGGTTACTCCCACTGAAGCTTTCTTT
16	TRBD2	TRBJ2-1	.	TRBV5-6	CASSTGLADPSNEQFF	TGTGCCAGCAGCACGGGACTAGCGGACCCCTCCAATGAGCAGTTCTTC
12	.	TRBJ2-7	once	TRBV11-2	CASGQGLGEQYF	TGTGCCAGCGGCCAGGGGCTGGGGGAGCAGTACTTC
14	.	TRBJ1-1	once	TRBV6-5	CASRQQGGGTEAFF	TGTGCCAGCAGACAACAGGGTGGGGGGACTGAAGCTTTCTTT
14	.	TRBJ2-3	.	TRBV9	CASSAHDRPDTQYF	TGTGCCAGCAGCGCACACGACAGGCCAGATACGCAGTATTTT
13	TRBD1	TRBJ1-1	.	TRBV9	CASSQGGNTEAFF	TGTGCCAGCAGCCAGGGGGGGAACACTGAAGCTTTCTTT
15	.	TRBJ2-7	few	TRBV4-1	CASSRAGMSSYEQYF	TGCGCCAGCAGCCGGGCCGGGATGAGCTCCTACGAGCAGTACTTC
19	.	TRBJ1-1	.	TRBV7-5	CARSSSGETGGLGNTEAFF	TGTGCCAGAAGCTCCTCGGGGGAGACAGGGGGCCTTGGGAACACTGAAGCTTTCTTT
17	TRBD1	TRBJ2-6	.	TRBV29-1	CSVDIGQGVSGANVLTF	TGCAGCGTTGATATAGGACAGGGGGTGTCTGGGGCCAACGTCCTGACTTTC
17	TRBD2	TRBJ2-3	.	TRBV27	CASSYRGLAGGPETQYF	TGTGCCAGCAGTTATCGGGGACTAGCGGGGGGGCCTGAAACGCAGTATTTT
14	.	TRBJ2-3	.	TRBV9	CASSVGELSDTQYF	TGTGCCAGCAGCGTAGGAGAACTTTCGGATACGCAGTATTTT
12	.	TRBJ1-5	.	TRBV28	CASFQGYQPQHF	TGTGCCAGCTTTCAGGGGTACCAGCCCCAGCATTTT
13	.	TRBJ1-1	.	TRBV5-4	CASSYQQNTEAFF	TGTGCCAGCAGCTACCAACAGAACACTGAAGCTTTCTTT
12	.	TRBJ1-2	.	TRBV30	CAWSGYDYGYTF	TGTGCCTGGAGCGGCTACGACTATGGCTACACCTTC
15	TRBD2	TRBJ2-7	.	TRBV4-3	CASSQETAGGYEQYF	TGCGCCAGCAGCCAAGAAACAGCGGGGGGTTACGAGCAGTACTTC
14	TRBD2	TRBJ2-3	.	TRBV11-1	CASSAQLAVDTQYF	TGTGCCAGCAGCGCCCAACTAGCGGTAGATACGCAGTATTTT
11	.	TRBJ1-1	.	TRBV20-1	CSAQRFTEAFF	TGCAGTGCACAGAGGTTCACTGAAGCTTTCTTT
13	.	TRBJ1-1	few	TRBV4-3	CASSQERAAEAFF	TGCGCCAGCAGCCAAGAGAGGGCAGCTGAAGCTTTCTTT
16	.	TRBJ2-6	many	TRBV6-4	CASSDSKGSGANVLTF	TGTGCCAGCAGTGACTCGAAGGGGTCTGGGGCCAACGTCCTGACTTTC
13	.	TRBJ1-1	.	TRBV6-6	CASSYRGSNEAFF	TGTGCCAGCAGTTACCGGGGGAGTAACGAAGCTTTCTTT
11	.	TRBJ1-3	.	TRBV10-3	CASWAGDTIYF	TGTGCCTCTTGGGCTGGGGACACCATATATTTT
12	.	TRBJ2-1	.	TRBV30	CAWSVNYNEQFF	TGTGCCTGGAGTGTAAATTACAATGAGCAGTTCTTC
16	.	TRBJ1-2	once	TRBV6-6	CASSWSNNRDNYGYTF	TGTGCCAGCAGCTGGTCGAATAACAGGGATAACTATGGCTACACCTTC
14	.	TRBJ2-3	.	TRBV4-3	CASSQPFRTDTQYF	TGCGCCAGCAGCCAACCCTTCCGAACAGATACGCAGTATTTT
12	.	TRBJ2-5	once	TRBV6-6	CASKRLEETQYF	TGTGCCAGCAAAAGACTTGAAGAGACCCAGTACTTC
15	.	TRBJ2-2	.	TRBV30	CAWRGRGAYGGELFF	TGTGCCTGGAGGGGCCGGGGGGCCTACGGCGGGGAGCTGTTTTTT
14	TRBD1	TRBJ1-2	many	TRBV4-1	CASSPGQGGYGYTF	TGCGCCAGCAGCCCGGGACAGGGTGGCTATGGCTACACCTTC
14	.	TRBJ2-7	.	TRBV19	CASSIGDGSYEQYF	TGTGCCAGTAGTATTGGGGACGGATCCTACGAGCAGTACTTC
14	.	TRBJ2-7	.	TRBV29-1	CSVEDSFSSYEQYF	TGCAGCGTTGAAGATAGCTTTAGCTCCTACGAGCAGTACTTC
15	TRBD1	TRBJ1-1	.	TRBV6-6	CASSPSQGRNTEAFF	TGTGCCAGCAGTCCTTCACAGGGGCGAAACACTGAAGCTTTCTTT
16	TRBD2	TRBJ2-1	.	TRBV4-1	CASSQEPASGYNEQFF	TGCGCCAGCAGCCAAGAACCCGCTAGCGGCTACAATGAGCAGTTCTTC
16	.	TRBJ1-3	.	TRBV7-2	CASSLAAANSGNTIYF	TGTGCCAGCAGCTTAGCTGCCGCGAACTCTGGAAACACCATATATTTT